These 8 T cell receptor beta chains were all obtained from the same sample, sequenced in a study of T cell responses to AZD1222 COVID-19 vaccine. Only in-frame clones appear in the TCRdb table, and some are missing; sequencing was by immunoSEQ multiplex PCR. This repertoire shows 150,000 to 200,000 clones, under 95% found once; its top ten account for around 0.99%. Sequenced material: peripheral blood, taken 28 days after the second AZD1222 dose. These receptors were collected from an adult who received the AZD1222 COVID-19 vaccine.

This clone has just one count. At one boundary the junction diverges from the germline segment, which might be a read error. The chain carries TRBV12-3 or TRBV12-4 and TRBJ1-1, with 7 bases identical to TRBD1. This CDR3 comprises 11 residues. For the CDR3, the DNA is TGTGCCAGCAGTTTGGCAGGGGGGATGCCCTTT. Translating it yields CASSLAGGMPF.

The chain couples TRBV3-1 (or the pseudogene TRBV3-2) to TRBJ1-5; D not certain. Germline loops: CDR1 LGHDT, CDR2 YNNKEL (reference sequence). V was shortened by 1 base and J by 7 bases, with 8 bases between the two germline ends. The length of the CDR3 is 13 residues. The CDR3 protein is CASSQGTGQPQHF. The CDR3 DNA sequence: TGTGCCAGCAGCCAAGGAACGGGACAGCCCCAGCATTTT.

This clone was picked up one time. This chain connects TRBV4-2 to TRBJ2-1, with a possible D match to TRBD2 (6 bases). The V gene lost 0 bases and the J gene lost 2 bases, with 8 bases spanning the gap. CDR3 length: 15 residues. The germline V gene has CDR1 LGHNA and CDR2 YNFKEQ. The CDR3 loop is CASSQEEGTYNEQFF. CDR3 nucleotide sequence: TGTGCCAGCAGCCAAGAGGAGGGAACCTACAATGAGCAGTTCTTC.

The chain joins TRBV2 to TRBJ1-2; TRBD1 matches at 8 bases. The junction had 5 bases not matched to a gene; V was cut back by 4 bases and J by 4 bases. This CDR3 spans 14 amino acids. The germline gives CDR1 SNHLY, CDR2 FYNNEI. The CDR3 is CASSVDRGSYGYTF. CDR3 bases: TGTGCCAGCAGTGTCGACAGGGGATCCTATGGCTACACCTTC.

J is TRBJ2-7 and V is TRBV19; D gene ambiguous. The V end lost 2 bases, the J end lost 1 base, and 9 bases lay between the germline ends. The CDR3 sequence is 14 residues long. CDR1 and CDR2 from the germline V gene are LNHDA and SQIVND (reference sequence). Written as DNA, the CDR3 is TGTGCCAGTAGTATAAAGGTCAGGTCCTACGAGCAGTACTTC. Its protein is CASSIKVRSYEQYF. Filled out from reference TRBV19 and TRBJ2-7, the complete variable domain reads DGGITQSPKYLFRKEGQNVTLSCEQNLNHDAMYWYRQDPGQGLRLIYYSQIVNDFQKGDIAEGYSVSREKKESFPLTVTSAQKNPTAFYLCASSIKVRSYEQYFGPGTRLTVT.

This clone was seen a single time. This chain uses TRBV5-4 with TRBJ2-1; unclear D gene. Looked up from germline, CDR1 is SGHNT and CDR2 is YYREEE (reference sequence). Between the trimmed V and J ends, which lost 3 bases and 5 bases, there was a span of 15 bases. This CDR3 comprises 15 residues. CDR3 bases: TGTGCCAGCAGCTCTAGGACCCGCGAAGACAATGAGCAGTTCTTC. It is translated as CASSSRTREDNEQFF.

The genes are TRBV19 and TRBJ1-4; possible D gene TRBD1, 6 bases. The CDR3 loop spans 16 amino acids. Trimming shortened V by 4 bases and J by 7 bases, and 19 bases separated the two germline ends. Germline V gives CDR1 LNHDA, CDR2 SQIVND (reference sequence). CDR3 bases: TGTGCCAGTAGTACATTAAACAGGGACTCTATTGAAAAACTGTTTTTT. Protein: CASSTLNRDSIEKLFF.

The chain employs TRBV6-5 and TRBJ2-3, with TRBD2 matching over 11 bases. Germline CDR1 and CDR2: MNHEY and SVGAGI. CDR3 length: 16 residues. V dropped 0 bases and J dropped 6; count of bases not matched to a gene: 5. CDR3 bases: TGTGCCAGCAGTTACTCGGTCTGGACTAGCGGGGATACGCAGTATTTT. Translation: CASSYSVWTSGDTQYF.